This T cell receptor (beta chain) came from a study of neurological immune-mediated disorders. Study-level results: In HTLV-1-associated myelopathy, TCR clonal expansion was greatest, whereas multiple sclerosis had the least, falling below healthy controls. The absence of any CDR3 amino acid sequence shared by expanded clones across subjects suggests that repertoires were private in all groups. The multiple sclerosis repertoire cluster had no association with any clinical or MRI feature.

Where libraries were unsorted, they were derived from 2 million PBMCs stored at -80 degrees C. Looked up from germline, CDR1 is DFQATT and CDR2 is SNEGSKA (reference sequence). This CDR3 comprises 17 residues. This clonotype came up many times. Its antigen is unidentified. The junction shows a germline mismatch at one end, possibly a read error. TCRdb processed the 5' RACE reads anew with MiXCR; each CDR3 protein has one entry. The table lists 20,000 to 30,000 distinct CDR3 sequences, 2.5% of them singletons. The chain combines TRBV20-1 with TRBJ1-6, with TRBD1 matching 7 bases. The TCR originated in a woman between 50 and 59 years old with multiple sclerosis. The sequencing sample was made of PBMCs. The CDR3 sequence is CSAHNTGASSYNSPLNF. The CDR3 DNA reads as TGCAGTGCTCACAATACAGGGGCAAGCTCCTATAATTCACCCCTCAACTTT.